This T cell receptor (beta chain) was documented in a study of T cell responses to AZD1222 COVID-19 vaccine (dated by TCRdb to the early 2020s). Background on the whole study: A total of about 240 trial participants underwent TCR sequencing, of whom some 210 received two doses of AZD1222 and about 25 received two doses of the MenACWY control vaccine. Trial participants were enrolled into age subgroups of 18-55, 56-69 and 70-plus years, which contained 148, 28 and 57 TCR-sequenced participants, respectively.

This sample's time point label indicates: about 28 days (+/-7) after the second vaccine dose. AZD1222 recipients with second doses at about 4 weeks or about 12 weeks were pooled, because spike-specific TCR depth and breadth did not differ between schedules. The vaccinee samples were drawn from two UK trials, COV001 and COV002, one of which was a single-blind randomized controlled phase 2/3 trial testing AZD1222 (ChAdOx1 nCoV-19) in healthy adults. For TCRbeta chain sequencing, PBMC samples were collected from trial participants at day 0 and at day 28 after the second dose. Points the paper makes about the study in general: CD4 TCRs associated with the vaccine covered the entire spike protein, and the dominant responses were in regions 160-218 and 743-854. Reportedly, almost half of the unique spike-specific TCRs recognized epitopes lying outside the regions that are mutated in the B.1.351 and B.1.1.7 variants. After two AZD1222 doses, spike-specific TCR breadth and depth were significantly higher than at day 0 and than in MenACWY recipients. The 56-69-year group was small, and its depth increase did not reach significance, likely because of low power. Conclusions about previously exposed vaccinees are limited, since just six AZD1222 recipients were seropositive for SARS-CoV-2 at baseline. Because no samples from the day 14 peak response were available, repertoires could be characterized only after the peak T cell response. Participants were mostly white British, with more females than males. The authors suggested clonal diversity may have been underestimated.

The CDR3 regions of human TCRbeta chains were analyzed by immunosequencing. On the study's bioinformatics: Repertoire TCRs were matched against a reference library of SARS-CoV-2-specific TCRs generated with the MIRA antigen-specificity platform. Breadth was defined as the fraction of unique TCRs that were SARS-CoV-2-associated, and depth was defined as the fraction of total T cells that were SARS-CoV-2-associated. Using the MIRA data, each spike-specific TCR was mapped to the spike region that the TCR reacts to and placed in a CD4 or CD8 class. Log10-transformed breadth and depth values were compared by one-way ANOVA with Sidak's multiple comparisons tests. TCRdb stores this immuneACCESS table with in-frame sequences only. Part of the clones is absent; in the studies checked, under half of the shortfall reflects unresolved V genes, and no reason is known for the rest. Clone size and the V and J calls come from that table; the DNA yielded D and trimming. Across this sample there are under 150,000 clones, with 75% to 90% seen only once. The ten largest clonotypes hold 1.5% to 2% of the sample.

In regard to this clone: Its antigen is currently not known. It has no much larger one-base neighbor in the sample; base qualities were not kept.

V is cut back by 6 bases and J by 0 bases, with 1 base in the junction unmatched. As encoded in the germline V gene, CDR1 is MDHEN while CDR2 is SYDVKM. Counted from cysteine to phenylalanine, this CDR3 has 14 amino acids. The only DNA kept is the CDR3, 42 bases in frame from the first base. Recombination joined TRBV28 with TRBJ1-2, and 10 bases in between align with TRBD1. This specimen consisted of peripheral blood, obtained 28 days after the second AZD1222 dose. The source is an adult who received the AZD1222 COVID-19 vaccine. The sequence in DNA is TGTGCCAGCAGGGACAGGGGGGCTAACTATGGCTACACCTTC. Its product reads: CASRDRGANYGYTF.